The clone carrying this TCR beta chain was detected only a few times. Its antigen is unknown. 13 Jbeta primers and 60 Vbeta primers were used for the PCR. Sequenced by immunoSEQ multiplex PCR; TCRdb stores in-frame clones only, minus some. The data contain roughly 180,000 clones, 70% to 90% of them singletons. The sample comes from a study of cytomegalovirus exposure and HLA in healthy donors. Points from the study as a whole: A later look showed TCR association rates differing by HLA locus, highest for DRB1 and lowest for HLA-C. In a later analysis, TCR beta V- and J-gene trimming was associated with a missense DCLRE1C variant. Versus the approximately 700-donor mean, an Asian-associated ancestry cluster reportedly showed fewer N-insertions in a later analysis.

V dropped 2 bases and J dropped 3 bases, with 10 bases sitting between them. Germline CDR1 reads SEHNR; CDR2 reads FQNEAQ (reference sequence). CDR3 length equals 14 residues. The chain joins TRBV7-9 to TRBJ1-1; D may be TRBD1 (5 bases). Sequencing was performed on PBMCs. This receptor was identified in a male donor in good health and CMV-seronegative. Written as DNA, the CDR3 is TGTGCCAGCAGCTTAAGGGGAGGGGACACTGAAGCTTTCTTT. It encodes CASSLRGGDTEAFF.